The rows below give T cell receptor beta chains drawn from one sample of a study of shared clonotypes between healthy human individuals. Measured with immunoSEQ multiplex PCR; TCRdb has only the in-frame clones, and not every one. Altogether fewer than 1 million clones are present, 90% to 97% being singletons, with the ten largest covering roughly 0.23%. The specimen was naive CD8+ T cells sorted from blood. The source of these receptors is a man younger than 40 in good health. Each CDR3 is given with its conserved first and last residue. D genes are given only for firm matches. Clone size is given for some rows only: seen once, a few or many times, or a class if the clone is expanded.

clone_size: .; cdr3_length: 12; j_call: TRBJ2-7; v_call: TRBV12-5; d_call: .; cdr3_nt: TGTGCTAGTGGTTTGGACAGGTACGAGCAGTACTTC; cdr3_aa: CASGLDRYEQYF
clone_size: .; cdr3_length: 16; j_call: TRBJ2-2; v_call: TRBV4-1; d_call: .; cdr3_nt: TGCGCCAGCAGCCAAGCTGCGGCTGGCTGGCCCGGGGAGCTGTTTTTT; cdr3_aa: CASSQAAAGWPGELFF
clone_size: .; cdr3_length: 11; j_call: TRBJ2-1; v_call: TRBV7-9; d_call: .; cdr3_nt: TGTGCTTGGGGGCCGAGCAATGAGCAGTTCTTC; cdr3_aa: CAWGPSNEQFF
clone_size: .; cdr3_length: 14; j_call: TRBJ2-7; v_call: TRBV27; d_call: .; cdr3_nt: TGTGCCAGCAGTTTACAGGGCCACTACTACGAGCAGTACTTC; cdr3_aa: CASSLQGHYYEQYF
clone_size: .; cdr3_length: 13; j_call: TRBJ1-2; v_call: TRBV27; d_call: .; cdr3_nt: TGTGCCAGCAGTTGGGGACTCCAGTATGGCTACACCTTC; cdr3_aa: CASSWGLQYGYTF
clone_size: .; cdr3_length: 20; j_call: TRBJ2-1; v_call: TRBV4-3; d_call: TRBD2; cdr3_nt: TGCGCCAGCAGCCAAGAAGTAGGGCTAGCGGGAGAATATTACGGGGATGAGCAGTTCTTC; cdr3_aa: CASSQEVGLAGEYYGDEQFF
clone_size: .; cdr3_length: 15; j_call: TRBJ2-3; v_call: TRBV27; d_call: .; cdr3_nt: TGTGCCAGCTCCCCGACATCGGGCGGAACAGATACGCAGTATTTT; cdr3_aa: CASSPTSGGTDTQYF
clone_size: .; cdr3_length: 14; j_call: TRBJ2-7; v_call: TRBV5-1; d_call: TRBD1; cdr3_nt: TGCGCCAGCAGCTTGGGAGACAGGGTCTACGAGCAGTACTTC; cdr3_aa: CASSLGDRVYEQYF
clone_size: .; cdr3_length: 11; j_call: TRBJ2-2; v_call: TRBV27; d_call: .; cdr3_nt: TGTGCCAGCAGCCCAGGGGGGGAGCTGTTTTTT; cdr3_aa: CASSPGGELFF
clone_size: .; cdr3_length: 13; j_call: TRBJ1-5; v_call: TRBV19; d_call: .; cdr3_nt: TGTGCCAGTAGTCCCACGAGAAGTCAGCCCCAGCATTTT; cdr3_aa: CASSPTRSQPQHF
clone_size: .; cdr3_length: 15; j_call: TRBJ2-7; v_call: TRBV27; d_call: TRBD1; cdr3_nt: TGTGCCAGCAGTTTAAACCGGGACAGGGTCTACGAGCAGTACTTC; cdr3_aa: CASSLNRDRVYEQYF
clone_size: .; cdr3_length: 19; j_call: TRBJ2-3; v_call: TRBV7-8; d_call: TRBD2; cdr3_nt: TGTGCCAGCAGCCTGTGGGGCCGTGTGACTAGCGCTGTCACAGATACGCAGTATTTT; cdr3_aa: CASSLWGRVTSAVTDTQYF
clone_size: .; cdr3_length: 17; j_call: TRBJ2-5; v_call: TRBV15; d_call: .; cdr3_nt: TGTGCCACCAGCGGCCGCATTGGGCAGGGGCGCACAGAGACCCAGTACTTC; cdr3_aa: CATSGRIGQGRTETQYF
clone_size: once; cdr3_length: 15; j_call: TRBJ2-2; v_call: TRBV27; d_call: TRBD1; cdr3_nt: TGTGCCAGCACCTGGACAGGAGCGAACACCGGGGAGCTGTTTTTT; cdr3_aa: CASTWTGANTGELFF
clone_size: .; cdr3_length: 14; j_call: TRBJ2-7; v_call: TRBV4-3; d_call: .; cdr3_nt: TGCGCCAGCAGCCAAGGACTTTACACCTACGAGCAGTACTTC; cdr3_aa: CASSQGLYTYEQYF
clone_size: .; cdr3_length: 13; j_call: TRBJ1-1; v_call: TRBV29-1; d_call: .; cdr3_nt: TGCAGCGTTGAAGATCCAGGGTTCACTGAAGCTTTCTTT; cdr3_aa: CSVEDPGFTEAFF
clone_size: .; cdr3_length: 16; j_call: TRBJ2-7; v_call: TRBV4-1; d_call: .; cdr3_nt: TGCGCCAGCAGCCAAGAATGGCGCCGGGATTCCTACGAGCAGTACTTC; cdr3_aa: CASSQEWRRDSYEQYF